Only a few counts were recorded for the clone carrying this T cell receptor (beta chain). Its matching antigen is unknown. The data were taken from a study of early T cells in non-severe SARS-CoV-2 infection. The wider study: Investigators sequenced bulk RNA drawn from unsorted whole blood, and chains remained unpaired. Study-wide results and caveats: Anti-spike CD8 specificities were favored by VDJdb matching, whose results missed private and CD4 specificities.

The CDR3 spans 15 residues. The J segment lost 1 base and the V segment lost 4 bases, leaving 6 bases of the junction unmatched. Germline assignment: CDR1 SGHDT and CDR2 YYEEEE. Tagging with unique molecular identifiers was applied to individual cDNA molecules. Each CDR3 protein is one row after TCRdb ran MiXCR on the 5' RACE reads. The repertoire includes 50,000 to 55,000 distinct CDR3 sequences, approximately 8.5% of them detected once, and under 15% sits in the top ten. The rearrangement joins TRBV5-6 to TRBJ1-1, with TRBD1 identical over 8 bases. This sequence originates from an adult who was a healthcare worker with PCR-confirmed SARS-CoV-2 infection or an uninfected control (not recorded which). The sequencing input was whole blood. CDR3 amino acids: CASSRRGTGNTEAFF. The CDR3 DNA follows: TGTGCCAGCAGCCGGAGGGGGACAGGGAACACTGAAGCTTTCTTT. Complete variable domain (other parts from reference TRBV5-6 and TRBJ1-1): DAGVTQSPTHLIKTRGQQVTLRCSPKSGHDTVSWYQQALGQGPQFIFQYYEEEERQRGNFPDRFSGHQFPNYSSELNVNALLLGDSALYLCASSRRGTGNTEAFFGQGTRLTVV.